Shown below are 19 T cell receptor beta chains from a single sample sequenced in a study of T cell responses to AZD1222 COVID-19 vaccine. The assay was immunoSEQ multiplex PCR, and TCRdb's table has in-frame clones only and misses some. The data contain 150,000 or so clones, around nine tenths of them singletons. Sample: peripheral blood, taken on day 0 of AZD1222 vaccination. The receptors were sampled from an adult in good health.

This clone was detected once. J is TRBJ2-5 and V is TRBV5-3, with 7 bases matching TRBD2. TRBV5-3 is filed as an ORF, its function uncertain. The CDR3 is made up of 16 amino acids. J was trimmed by 2 bases and V by 4 bases; bases with no gene match: 11. CDR3 amino acids: CARSRIRLAEQETQYF. CDR3 bases: TGTGCCAGAAGCCGCATCCGGCTAGCGGAGCAAGAGACCCAGTACTTC.

This chain connects TRBV5-4 to TRBJ1-5; tentatively, D is TRBD1 (6 bases). The ends were cut back, 4 bases at V and 0 bases at J, with 17 bases in the middle. CDR1 is SGHNT, CDR2 YYREEE, per germline (reference sequence). The CDR3 has 17 residues. The DNA of the CDR3 is TGTGCCAGCAGCCCGCGTACAAGGGGGGATAGCAATCAGCCCCAGCATTTT. Protein sequence: CASSPRTRGDSNQPQHF.

The genes are TRBV7-2 and TRBJ1-2; D remains ambiguous. Trimming took off 4 bases at V and 11 bases at J, with 11 bases between the two ends. CDR3 length: 11 amino acids. CDR1 is SGHTA and CDR2 is FQGNSA in the germline V gene. CDR3 loop: CASSSQETYTF. CDR3 nucleotides: TGTGCCAGCAGCTCCCAGGAAACTTACACCTTC.

CDR3 sequence (DNA): TGTGCCAGCAGCCGGGGGGCTGAGGACTATGGCTACACCTTC. Translating it yields CASSRGAEDYGYTF. The chain employs TRBV4-2 and TRBJ1-2; tentative D call: TRBD1 (6 bases). The CDR3 has 14 residues. Germline CDR1 reads LGHNA; CDR2 reads YNFKEQ. V was cut by 4 bases and J by 3 bases, with 12 bases left in between.

The table lists this clone with a count of one. The genes are TRBV2 and TRBJ1-5; D may be TRBD1 (5 bases). The CDR3 length is 13 residues. The V gene's germline CDR1 is SNHLY and CDR2 FYNNEI. The V end lost 5 bases, the J end lost 1 base, and 6 bases lay between the germline ends. The CDR3 is CASSRDSNQPQHF. CDR3 in DNA: TGTGCCAGCAGTCGGGACAGCAATCAGCCCCAGCATTTT.

This chain connects TRBV3-1 (or the pseudogene TRBV3-2) to TRBJ2-1; TRBD1 is a possible D gene (5 bases). With 3 bases removed from V and 6 bases from J, the gap between germline ends came to 15 bases. This CDR3 region has 15 residues. The germline V gene has CDR1 LGHDT and CDR2 YNNKEL (reference sequence). As DNA, the CDR3 is TGTGCCAGCAGCCACTTTCTACTTGGGGCCAATGAGCAGTTCTTC. It encodes CASSHFLLGANEQFF.

A single count supports this clone. The chain carries TRBV18 and TRBJ2-2; a weak D match, TRBD2 (5 bases). The CDR3 is 15 amino acids. The V gene's germline CDR1 is KGHSH and CDR2 LQKENI. V lost 1 base, J lost 6 bases, and 12 bases lay in between. The CDR3 bases are TGTGCCAGCTCACCACGGGAGTTAATATCCGGGGAGCTGTTTTTT. Translating it yields CASSPRELISGELFF. Full variable domain (remainder filled in from reference TRBV18 and TRBJ2-2): NAGVMQNPRHLVRRRGQEARLRCSPMKGHSHVYWYRQLPEEGLKFMVYLQKENIIDESGMPKERFSAEFPKEGPSILRIQQVVRGDSAAYFCASSPRELISGELFFGEGSRLTVL.

The chain links TRBV10-2 to TRBJ2-7; 7 bases are shared with TRBD2. There are 12 residues in the CDR3. CDR1 is WSHSY and CDR2 is SAAADI in the germline V gene. Losses at the gene ends were 8 bases for V and 4 bases for J; bases not matched to a gene: 5. The CDR3 DNA reads as TGCGCCAGCTCGACTAGCCGGTACGAGCAGTACTTC. This sequence encodes CASSTSRYEQYF.

This chain connects TRBV12-1 to TRBJ1-5; the table's D call of TRBD1 was not tested on the DNA. TRBV12-1 is listed as a pseudogene. CDR3 length: 15 residues. CDR3 region: CASSFANRGNQPQHF. The CDR3 DNA follows: TGTGCCAGCAGCTTTGCTAACAGGGGCAATCAGCCCCAGCATTTT.

J is TRBJ1-1 and V is TRBV11-2; tentatively, D is TRBD1 (5 bases). Between the trimmed V and J ends, which lost 1 base and 1 base, there was a span of 7 bases. CDR1 is SGHAT and CDR2 is FQNNGV in the germline V gene. This CDR3 comprises 14 residues. CDR3 sequence reads: CASSLAQANTEAFF. The CDR3 DNA reads as TGTGCCAGCAGCTTAGCACAGGCGAACACTGAAGCTTTCTTT.

This chain connects TRBV27 to TRBJ2-3; no clear D gene. The CDR3 runs to 12 residues. The ends were cut back, 6 bases at V and 2 bases at J, with 6 bases in the middle. Per germline, CDR1 MNHEY and CDR2 SMNVEV (reference sequence). The CDR3 here is CASRRTTDTQYF. The CDR3, as DNA: TGTGCCAGCAGGCGGACCACAGATACGCAGTATTTT.

The V gene is TRBV6-1, the J gene TRBJ2-7; unclear D gene. The CDR3 loop spans 14 amino acids. Germline CDR1 and CDR2: MNHNS and SASEGT. Trimming took 1 base from V and 0 from J, leaving 7 bases between them. The CDR3 sequence: CASSEDRISYEQYF. The CDR3 coding sequence is TGTGCCAGCAGTGAAGACCGCATCTCCTACGAGCAGTACTTC.

CDR3 amino acids: CASSKRDSQETQYF. In DNA form, the CDR3 reads TGTGCCAGCAGCAAGAGGGACAGCCAAGAGACCCAGTACTTC. This chain connects TRBV9 to TRBJ2-5; 7 positions agree with TRBD1. CDR3 length equals 14 residues. The germline V gene has CDR1 SGDLS and CDR2 YYNGEE. Trimming cost V 4 bases and J 1 base; bases outside gene matches: 4.

The chain recombines TRBV29-1 with TRBJ1-2; D perhaps matches TRBD1 (5 bases). CDR1 is SQVTM and CDR2 is ANQGSEA in the germline V gene. Trimming removed 0 bases from V and 8 bases from J, with 7 bases in between. The CDR3 consists of 11 residues. CDR3 sequence reads: CSVEEGLGYTF. The CDR3 nucleotides read TGCAGCGTTGAAGAGGGGCTCGGCTACACCTTC.

This clone has a single count. The chain links TRBV19 to TRBJ2-5, with D possibly matching TRBD1 (6 bases). The CDR3 spans 16 residues. V was cut by 1 base and J by 2 bases, with 14 bases left in between. Per germline, CDR1 LNHDA and CDR2 SQIVND (reference sequence). CDR3 sequence: CASSIVFPGQQETQYF. The CDR3 nucleotides read TGTGCCAGTAGTATAGTTTTTCCAGGACAGCAAGAGACCCAGTACTTC.

This clone was observed a single time. The CDR3 here is CASSIGAAYGYTF. CDR3 in DNA: TGTGCCAGCAGTATAGGGGCGGCCTATGGCTACACCTTC. This chain joins TRBV28 and TRBJ1-2; possible D gene TRBD1, 5 bases. In germline, CDR1 is MDHEN, CDR2 SYDVKM. The CDR3 has 13 amino acids. Trimming stripped 5 bases from V and 4 bases from J, with 11 bases between.

This clone was seen only once. The chain combines TRBV10-1 with TRBJ2-7, with D unclear. Trimming shortened V by 3 bases and J by 0 bases, and 12 bases separated the two germline ends. The germline gives CDR1 WNHNN, CDR2 SYGVQD (reference sequence). The CDR3 extends over 15 amino acids. The CDR3 loop is CASSEGGIASYEQYF. Here the CDR3 DNA reads TGCGCCAGCAGTGAAGGTGGGATCGCCTCCTACGAGCAGTACTTC.

The chain combines TRBV3-1 (or the pseudogene TRBV3-2) with TRBJ1-1; the D is unclear. V shed 4 bases and J shed 2 bases, with 11 bases lying between them. From germline, CDR1 is LGHDT and CDR2 YNNKEL (reference sequence). The CDR3 runs to 14 residues. CDR3 DNA sequence: TGTGCCAGCAGCCGAGGGCAGGCAAACACTGAAGCTTTCTTT. It codes for CASSRGQANTEAFF.

V is TRBV10-3 and J is TRBJ2-7, with 7 positions matching TRBD1. V shed 7 bases and J 2 bases; nucleotides not matched to a gene: 5. The CDR3 runs 13 residues. The germline V gene has CDR1 ENHRY and CDR2 SYGVKD. Here the CDR3 reads CAITTGPPYEQYF. As DNA, the CDR3 is TGTGCCATCACGACAGGGCCTCCCTACGAGCAGTACTTC.